This TCR beta chain comes out of a study of shared clonotypes between healthy human individuals. Sequencing was performed with immunoSEQ multiplex PCR; in TCRdb, only in-frame clones are kept and a portion is missing. The data contain over 2 million clones, roughly 95% of them singletons. V lost 3 bases, J lost 9 bases, and 17 bases stayed unmatched. The CDR3 loop spans 18 amino acids. CDR1 and CDR2 (germline): LNHNV, YYDKDF (reference sequence). Sequencing input: naive CD4+ T cells sorted from blood. The subset: CD45RA+ positively selected. V and J are TRBV15 and TRBJ2-2, with 9 bases that match TRBD1. This sequence originates from a man aged 18 to 30 in good health. The CDR3 sequence is CATSSPRWGDRESRELFF. In DNA form, the CDR3 reads TGTGCCACCAGCAGTCCGCGTTGGGGGGACAGGGAGAGCCGGGAGCTGTTTTTT.